What follows is one T cell receptor (beta chain) and its context. The data were taken from a study of identical twins. Donors were all healthy Caucasians. A universal primer site arose from template switching, and cDNA bore unique molecular identifiers. Each CDR3 protein gets one entry after TCRdb re-called the 5' RACE reads with MiXCR. The table includes about 290,000 distinct CDR3 sequences, just under 9.5% detected once. The same specimen was also included in a second study, on yellow fever vaccine responses in identical twins.

The sample consisted of CD8+ T cells sorted from blood. The origin of this receptor is a woman between 18 and 30 years old in good health.

CDR3 nucleotide sequence: TGTGCCAGCAGCATCGACTCCTATAATTCACCCCTCCACTTT. This sequence encodes CASSIDSYNSPLHF. The chain couples TRBV27 to TRBJ1-6; D gene unclear. The length of the CDR3 is 14 residues. The germline CDR1 and CDR2 sequences are MNHEY and SMNVEV (reference sequence). V lost 6 bases, J lost 0 bases, and 6 bases lay in between.